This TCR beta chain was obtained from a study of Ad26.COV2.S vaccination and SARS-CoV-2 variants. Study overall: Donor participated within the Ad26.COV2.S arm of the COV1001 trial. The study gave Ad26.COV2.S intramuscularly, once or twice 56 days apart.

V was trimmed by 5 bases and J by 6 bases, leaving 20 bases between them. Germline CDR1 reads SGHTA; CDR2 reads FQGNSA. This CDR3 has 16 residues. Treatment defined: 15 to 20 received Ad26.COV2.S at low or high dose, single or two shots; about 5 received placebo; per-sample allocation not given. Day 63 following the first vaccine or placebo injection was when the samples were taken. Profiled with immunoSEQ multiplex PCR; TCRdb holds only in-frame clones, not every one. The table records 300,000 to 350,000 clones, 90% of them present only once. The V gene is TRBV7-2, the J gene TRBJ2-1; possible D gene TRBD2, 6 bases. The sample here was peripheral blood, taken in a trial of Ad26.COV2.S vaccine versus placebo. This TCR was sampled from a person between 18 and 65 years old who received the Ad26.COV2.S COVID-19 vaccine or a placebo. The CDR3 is CASSPPGLAKGNEQFF. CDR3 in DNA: TGTGCCAGCAGCCCGCCGGGGCTAGCGAAGGGCAATGAGCAGTTCTTC.